Detailed here is one TCR beta chain. Trimming pared 0 bases from V and 6 bases from J, leaving 18 bases between. The CDR3 consists of 16 residues. CDR1 SGHTA and CDR2 FQGNSA come from the germline V gene. This specimen belongs to a study of cytotoxic CD8 clonotypes in ibrutinib-treated CLL. Data came from immunoSEQ multiplex PCR; TCRdb stores just in-frame clones and leaves some out. This table has approximately 48,000 clones, approximately 50% appearing once. This rearrangement joins TRBV7-2 to TRBJ2-7, with a possible D match to TRBD2 (7 bases). The receptor comes from a human donor with chronic lymphocytic leukemia. The specimen comprised PBMCs, sampled after 12 months of ibrutinib treatment. This chain's CDR3 is CASSLAPGGSLSEQYF. The CDR3, as DNA: TGTGCCAGCAGCTTAGCCCCGGGGGGCTCCTTGTCCGAGCAGTACTTC.